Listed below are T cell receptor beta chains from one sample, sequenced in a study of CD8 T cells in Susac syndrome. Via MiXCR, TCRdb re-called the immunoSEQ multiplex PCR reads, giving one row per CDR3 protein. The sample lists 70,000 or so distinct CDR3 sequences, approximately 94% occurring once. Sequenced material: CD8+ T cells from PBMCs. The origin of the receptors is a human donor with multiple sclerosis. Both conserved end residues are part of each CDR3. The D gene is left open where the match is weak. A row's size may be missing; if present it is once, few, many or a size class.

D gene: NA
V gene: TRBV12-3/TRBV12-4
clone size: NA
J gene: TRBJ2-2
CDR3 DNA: TGTGCCAGCAGTTTAAGGGGGTCGAACACCGGGGAGCTGTTTTTT
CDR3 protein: CASSLRGSNTGELFF

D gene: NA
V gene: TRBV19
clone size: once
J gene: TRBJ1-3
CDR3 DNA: TGTGCCAGTAATTTGCTACAGGGATCTGGAAACACCATATATTTT
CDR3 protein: CASNLLQGSGNTIYF

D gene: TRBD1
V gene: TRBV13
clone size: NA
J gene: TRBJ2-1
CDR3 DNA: TGTGCCAGCGCAAACAGGGGTCCAAATGAGCAGTTCTTC
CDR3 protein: CASANRGPNEQFF

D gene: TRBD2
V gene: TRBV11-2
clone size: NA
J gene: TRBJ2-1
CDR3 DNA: TGTGCCAGCAGCTTGGGGGGGATCTCCTACAATGAGCAGTTCTTC
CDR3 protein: CASSLGGISYNEQFF

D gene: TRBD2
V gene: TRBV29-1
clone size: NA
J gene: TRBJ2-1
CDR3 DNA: TGCAGTTCAATGACGGGGGGCAATGAGCAGTTCTTC
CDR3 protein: CSSMTGGNEQFF

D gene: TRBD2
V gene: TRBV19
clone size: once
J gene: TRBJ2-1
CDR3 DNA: TGTGCCAGTAGTCCGCTAGCGGGAGGGGGGCCTGAGCAGTTCTTC
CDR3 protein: CASSPLAGGGPEQFF

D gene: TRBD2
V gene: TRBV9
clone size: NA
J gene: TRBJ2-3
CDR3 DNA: TGTGCCAGCAGGCCCCCCGCTAGCGGGGCTAGCACAGATACGCAGTATTTT
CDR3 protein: CASRPPASGASTDTQYF

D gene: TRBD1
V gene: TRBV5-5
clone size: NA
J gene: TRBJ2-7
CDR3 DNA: TGTGCCAGCAGCTTTTTCGTTCCAGGGGGTTCCTACGAGCAGTACTTC
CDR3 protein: CASSFFVPGGSYEQYF

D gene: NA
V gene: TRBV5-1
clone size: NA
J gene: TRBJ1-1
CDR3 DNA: TGCGCCAGCAGCTTGCGGCCAGGGGCGGACACTGAAGCTTTCTTT
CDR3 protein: CASSLRPGADTEAFF

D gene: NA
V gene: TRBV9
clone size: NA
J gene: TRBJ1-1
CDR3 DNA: TGTGCCAGCAGCTCAGGGCTCCTTTCCTTTACGAACACTGAAGCTTTCTTT
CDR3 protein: CASSSGLLSFTNTEAFF

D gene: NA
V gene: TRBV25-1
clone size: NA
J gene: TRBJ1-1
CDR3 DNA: TGTGCCAGCAGTTGGACAGAGCCGAACACTGAAGCTTTCTTT
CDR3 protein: CASSWTEPNTEAFF

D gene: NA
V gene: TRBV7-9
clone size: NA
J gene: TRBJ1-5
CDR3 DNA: TGTGCCAGCAGCTTAGGTTATAGCAATCAGCCCCAGCATTTT
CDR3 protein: CASSLGYSNQPQHF

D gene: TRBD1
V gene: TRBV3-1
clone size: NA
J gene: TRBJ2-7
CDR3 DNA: TGTGCCAGCAGCCAAAGACAGGGATACTACGAGCAGTACTTC
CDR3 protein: CASSQRQGYYEQYF

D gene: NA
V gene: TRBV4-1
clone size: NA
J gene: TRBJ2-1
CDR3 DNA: TGCGCCAGCAGCCAAGGGGATCTCGGGGTCTCCTACAATGAGCAGTTCTTC
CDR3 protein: CASSQGDLGVSYNEQFF

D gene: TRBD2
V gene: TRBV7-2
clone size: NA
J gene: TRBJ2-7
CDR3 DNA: TGTGCCAGCAGCTTACCGGGACTAGCAAGCTACGAGCAGTACTTC
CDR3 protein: CASSLPGLASYEQYF

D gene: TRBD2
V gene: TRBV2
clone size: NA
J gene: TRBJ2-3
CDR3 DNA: TGTGCCAGCAGTGCTGAACTAGCGAACGCAGATACGCAGTATTTT
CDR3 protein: CASSAELANADTQYF

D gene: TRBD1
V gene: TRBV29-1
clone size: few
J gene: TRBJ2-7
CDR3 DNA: TGCAGCGCTCGACAGGGGACCTACGAGCAGTACTTC
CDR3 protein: CSARQGTYEQYF

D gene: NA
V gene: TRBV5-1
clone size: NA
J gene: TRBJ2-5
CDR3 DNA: TGCGCCAGCAGCCAGCCGACCTGGGCCGCGGAGACCCAGTACTTC
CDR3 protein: CASSQPTWAAETQYF

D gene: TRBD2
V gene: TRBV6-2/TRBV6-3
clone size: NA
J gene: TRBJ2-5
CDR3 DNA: TGTGCCAGCAGCTTTCTGAGCGGGAGAGTCCAAGAGACCCAGTACTTC
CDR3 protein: CASSFLSGRVQETQYF

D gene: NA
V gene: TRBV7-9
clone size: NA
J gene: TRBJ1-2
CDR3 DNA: TGTGCCAGCAGCTTAGCTGCCTATGGCTACACCTTC
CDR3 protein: CASSLAAYGYTF

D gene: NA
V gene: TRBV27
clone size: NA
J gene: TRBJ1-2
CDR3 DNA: TGTGCCAGCCGTCAGGGCCCCTATGGCTACACCTTC
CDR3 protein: CASRQGPYGYTF

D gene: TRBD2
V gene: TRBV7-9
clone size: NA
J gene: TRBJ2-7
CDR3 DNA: TGTGCCAGCAGCTTAGCCCCCGGGGGGTGGCAGTACTTC
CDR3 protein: CASSLAPGGWQYF

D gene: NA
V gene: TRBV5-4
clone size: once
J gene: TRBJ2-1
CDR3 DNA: TGTGCCAGCAGCTTTTATGATGAGCAGTTCTTC
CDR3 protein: CASSFYDEQFF

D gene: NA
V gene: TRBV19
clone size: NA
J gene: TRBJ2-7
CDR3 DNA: TGTGCCAGTAGTATCGGGCAGGGCTTGTACGAGCAGTACTTC
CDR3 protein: CASSIGQGLYEQYF

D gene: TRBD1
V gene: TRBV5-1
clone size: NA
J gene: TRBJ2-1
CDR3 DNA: TGCGCCAGCAGCTACCCCGGGACAGCGGACAATGAGCAGTTCTTC
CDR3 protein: CASSYPGTADNEQFF

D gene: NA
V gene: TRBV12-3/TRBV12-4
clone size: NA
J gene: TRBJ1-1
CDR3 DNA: TGTGCCAGCAGCCTGACCCAGACCCTAAACGGGATGGACACTGAAGCTTTCTTT
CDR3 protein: CASSLTQTLNGMDTEAFF

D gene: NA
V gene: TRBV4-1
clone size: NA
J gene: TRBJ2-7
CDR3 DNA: TGCGCCAGCAGCCATTTCTCAGGGGGGTACGAGCAGTACTTC
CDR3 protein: CASSHFSGGYEQYF

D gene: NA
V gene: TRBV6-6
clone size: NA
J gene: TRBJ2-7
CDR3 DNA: TGTGCCAGCAGTTATACAAGGAGGCGCGACGAGCAGTACTTC
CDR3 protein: CASSYTRRRDEQYF

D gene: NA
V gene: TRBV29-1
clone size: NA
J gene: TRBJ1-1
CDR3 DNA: TGCAGCGTTGTGAGTACTGAAGCTTTCTTT
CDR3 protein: CSVVSTEAFF